This T cell receptor beta chain was documented in a study of blood T cell repertoires in COVID-19 (TCRdb year 2020). For the wider study: Samples covering the acute and convalescent phases of COVID-19 were provided by collaborators in the United States, Italy and Spain. Where available, HLA class I and class II types were taken from metadata supplied by the sample provider and were not determined by assay-based typing. The repertoires were released in a freely available public database meant as a resource for research on the immune response to SARS-CoV-2. The sample metadata nearly always contained a de-identified subject ID, COVID-19 status, age in years and sex. Samples came from the ongoing ImmuneRACE study (first 160 participants) plus 1,254 subjects from 6 global collaborators. The prospective study material was composed of cDNA or gDNA derived from T cells, B-cell-depleted T cells, or PBMCs. Deeply sampled blood TCRbeta repertoires from subjects exposed to, actively infected with, or recovered from COVID-19 were included in the dataset.

One collaborating source in Seattle enrolled patients during active infection and followed them longitudinally through the course of disease. Whole blood was collected in K2EDTA tubes by collaborating institutions according to the institutions' own protocols. For TCRbeta analysis, collaborators shipped samples in one of three forms: frozen whole blood, isolated PBMCs, or DNA extracted from either of those sample types. Results and caveats for the whole study, not just this receptor: How much clinical and demographic metadata was included differed by source and by participant, and the metadata was provided uncurated.

The immunoSEQ Assay, a bias-controlled multiplex PCR, was used to amplify TCRbeta CDR3 regions from genomic DNA. For the original study's pipeline: Within the assay, amplification of reference gene primers was used to estimate how many nucleated cells each sample contained. To quantify the absolute abundance of each unique TCRbeta CDR3 rearrangement, sequence reads were collapsed and filtered. Productive Simpson clonality was computed per sample as the square root of Simpson's diversity index over productive rearrangements. TCRdb stores this immuneACCESS table with in-frame sequences only. Part of the clones is absent; in the studies checked, under half of the shortfall reflects unresolved V genes, and no reason is known for the rest. D and trimming come from the DNA, and the V and J calls and clone size come from that table. The sample table shows 170,000 or so clones, and 85% to 90% are seen once. Of the sample, around 13% is held by the ten largest clones.

About this clone: It has no known antigen specificity. Qualities for individual bases were not recorded, and no much larger clone is one base off.

The V end gives up 5 bases and the J end 4 bases, leaving 4 bases in the junction not matched to a gene. The CDR3 holds 15 amino acids from the cysteine to the phenylalanine. The sequence is cut down to CDR3 DNA, 45 bases in frame from base 1. According to the germline V gene (reference sequence), CDR1 reads PRHDT and CDR2 reads FYEKMQ. The receptor comes from a woman in her seventies with COVID-19, enrolled during active disease. The V gene is TRBV13 and the J gene is TRBJ2-1, with TRBD2 matching 11 junction bases. The sample was peripheral blood. The CDR3 region reads CASSLGTSGYNEQFF. Read as DNA, the sequence is TGTGCCAGCAGCCTTGGGACTAGCGGTTACAATGAGCAGTTCTTC.